This TCR beta chain was obtained from a study of shared clonotypes between healthy human individuals. Study context: A few men and a couple of women, aged 18 to 49, were donors.

Findings and limits, study-wide: Generation probabilities were higher for clonotypes shared across all four sorted-subset donors than for unshared ones. Despite large depth, rarefaction showed incomplete sorted-subset sequencing.

A remark on this clone: Its antigen is still unknown.

Study donors comprised healthy, HIV-negative adults devoid of recent acute infection or vaccination. The table came from immunoSEQ multiplex PCR; TCRdb's copy has only in-frame clones and leaves some out. The sample carries some 630,000 clones, about 78% recorded once. The TCR sequence derives from a young woman in good health. Sequences were obtained from memory CD4+ T cells sorted from blood. As to subset: CD45RA-negative fraction.

The CDR3 sequence: CAISESGQAGEKLFF. In DNA, the CDR3 is TGTGCCATCAGTGAGTCTGGCCAGGCAGGAGAAAAACTGTTTTTT. The chain links TRBV10-3 to TRBJ1-4; D is unresolved. The germline V gene encodes CDR1 ENHRY and CDR2 SYGVKD. Trimming took 0 bases from V and 8 from J, leaving 13 bases between them. This CDR3 contains 15 residues.